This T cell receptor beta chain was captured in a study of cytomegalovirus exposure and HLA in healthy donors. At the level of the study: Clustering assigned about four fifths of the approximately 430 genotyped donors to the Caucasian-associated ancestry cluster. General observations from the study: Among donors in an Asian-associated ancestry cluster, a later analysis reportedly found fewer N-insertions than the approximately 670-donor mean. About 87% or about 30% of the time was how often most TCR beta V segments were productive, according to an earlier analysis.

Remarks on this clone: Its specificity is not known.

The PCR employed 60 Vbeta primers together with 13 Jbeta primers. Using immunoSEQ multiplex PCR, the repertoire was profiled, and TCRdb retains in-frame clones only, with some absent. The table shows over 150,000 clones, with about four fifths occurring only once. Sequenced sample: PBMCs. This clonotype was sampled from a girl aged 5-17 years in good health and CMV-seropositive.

CDR3 in amino acids: CASSKVQGGTRYQPQHF. Written as DNA, the CDR3 is TGTGCCAGCAGCAAAGTGCAGGGGGGGACTAGATACCAGCCCCAGCATTTT. This chain uses TRBV21-1 with TRBJ1-5. TRBV21-1 is a listed pseudogene. The CDR3 is 17 residues long.